The rows below give T cell receptor beta chains drawn from one sample of a study of CD8+CD57+ T cells in acquired aplastic anemia. TCRdb itself ran the reads through MiXCR, one entry per CDR3 protein. The sample includes over 150,000 distinct CDR3 sequences, roughly 54% seen only once; the top ten take around 12%. The sequenced sample consisted of sorted CD4+, CD8+, or CD8+CD57+ T cells (not recorded which) from PBMCs. These receptors were obtained from a human donor with aplastic anemia. The conserved cysteine and the conserved F or W are not part of the CDR3 here. Each record gives: CDR3 protein, J gene, D gene, V gene. D genes are given only for firm matches.

CDR3aa: ASSLNVRPDTQY
j_gene: TRBJ2-3
d_gene: NA
v_gene: TRBV11-2

CDR3aa: SSNSGQGADGYT
j_gene: TRBJ1-2
d_gene: TRBD1
v_gene: TRBV29-1

CDR3aa: AISAKPNYGYT
j_gene: TRBJ1-2
d_gene: NA
v_gene: TRBV10-3

CDR3aa: ASSPEPHRGTEAF
j_gene: TRBJ1-1
d_gene: NA
v_gene: TRBV6-1

CDR3aa: SVACRQGEDEKLF
j_gene: TRBJ1-4
d_gene: TRBD1
v_gene: TRBV29-1

CDR3aa: ASSVARTNYGYT
j_gene: TRBJ1-2
d_gene: NA
v_gene: TRBV19

CDR3aa: ASSPGTVSNQPQH
j_gene: TRBJ1-5
d_gene: TRBD1
v_gene: TRBV19

CDR3aa: ASSYDGGGSYEQY
j_gene: TRBJ2-7
d_gene: TRBD2
v_gene: TRBV11-3

CDR3aa: ASSSNRGPSLHSYEQY
j_gene: TRBJ2-7
d_gene: TRBD1
v_gene: TRBV7-9

CDR3aa: SATQAGSTEAF
j_gene: TRBJ1-1
d_gene: NA
v_gene: TRBV20-1

CDR3aa: ASSFSDERAF
j_gene: TRBJ1-1
d_gene: NA
v_gene: TRBV6-4

CDR3aa: ASSLGTGFNEQY
j_gene: TRBJ2-7
d_gene: TRBD1
v_gene: TRBV12-3/TRBV12-4

CDR3aa: ASSVGGDTEAF
j_gene: TRBJ1-1
d_gene: NA
v_gene: TRBV19

CDR3aa: ATSDRVNYEQY
j_gene: TRBJ2-7
d_gene: NA
v_gene: TRBV24-1

CDR3aa: ASQSRARGATSPLH
j_gene: TRBJ1-6
d_gene: NA
v_gene: TRBV15

CDR3aa: ASGSSPSYEQY
j_gene: TRBJ2-7
d_gene: NA
v_gene: TRBV5-1

CDR3aa: SASTHGTASPLH
j_gene: TRBJ1-6
d_gene: NA
v_gene: TRBV20-1

CDR3aa: ASSRDPGSNYDYT
j_gene: TRBJ1-2
d_gene: NA
v_gene: TRBV4-3

CDR3aa: ACSSPGTSGGAKTGELF
j_gene: TRBJ2-2
d_gene: TRBD2
v_gene: TRBV12-3/TRBV12-4

CDR3aa: ASSQDSELYNEQF
j_gene: TRBJ2-1
d_gene: NA
v_gene: TRBV4-2

CDR3aa: SAGGHPLEQY
j_gene: TRBJ2-7
d_gene: NA
v_gene: TRBV20-1

CDR3aa: ASSRRSLSSYNSPLH
j_gene: TRBJ1-6
d_gene: NA
v_gene: TRBV2

CDR3aa: ASRLVPASNEQF
j_gene: TRBJ2-1
d_gene: NA
v_gene: TRBV19

CDR3aa: ASSPTAFAGAFGNEQS
j_gene: TRBJ2-1
d_gene: NA
v_gene: TRBV3-1

CDR3aa: ASSIEAAYGYT
j_gene: TRBJ1-2
d_gene: NA
v_gene: TRBV19

CDR3aa: SAGAGVLLYGYT
j_gene: TRBJ1-2
d_gene: NA
v_gene: TRBV20-1

CDR3aa: ASSLSPKETQY
j_gene: TRBJ2-5
d_gene: NA
v_gene: TRBV7-2

CDR3aa: ASSESSVPIYNEQF
j_gene: TRBJ2-1
d_gene: NA
v_gene: TRBV10-2

CDR3aa: ATSRQLAGSSYEQY
j_gene: TRBJ2-7
d_gene: TRBD2
v_gene: TRBV15

CDR3aa: ASSQDHTGHTGELF
j_gene: TRBJ2-2
d_gene: NA
v_gene: TRBV3-1

CDR3aa: ASSPDPGTGSGYT
j_gene: TRBJ1-2
d_gene: NA
v_gene: TRBV5-1

CDR3aa: ASSPRDSRGETQY
j_gene: TRBJ2-5
d_gene: TRBD1
v_gene: TRBV14